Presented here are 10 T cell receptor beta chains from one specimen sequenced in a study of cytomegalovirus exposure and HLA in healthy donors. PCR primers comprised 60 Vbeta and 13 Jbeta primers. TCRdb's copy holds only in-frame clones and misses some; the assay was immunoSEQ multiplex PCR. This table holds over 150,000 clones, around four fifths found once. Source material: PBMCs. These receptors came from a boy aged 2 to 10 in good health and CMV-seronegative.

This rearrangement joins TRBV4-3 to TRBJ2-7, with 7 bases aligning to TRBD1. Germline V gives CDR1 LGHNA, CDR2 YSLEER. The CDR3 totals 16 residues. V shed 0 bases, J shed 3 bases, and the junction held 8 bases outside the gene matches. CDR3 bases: TGCGCCAGCAGCCAAGAACCCTGGACAGGAGACTACGAGCAGTACGTC. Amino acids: CASSQEPWTGDYEQYV.

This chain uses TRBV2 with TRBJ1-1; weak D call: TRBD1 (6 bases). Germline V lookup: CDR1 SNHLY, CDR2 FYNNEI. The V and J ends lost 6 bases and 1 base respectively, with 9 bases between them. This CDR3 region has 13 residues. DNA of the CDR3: TGTGCCAGCAGCGCGGACAGGAACACTGAAGCTTTCTTT. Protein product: CASSADRNTEAFF. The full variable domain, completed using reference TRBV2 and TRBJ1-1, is EPEVTQTPSHQVTQMGQEVILRCVPISNHLYFYWYRQILGQKVEFLVSFYNNEISEKSEIFDDQFSVERPDGSNFTLKIRSTKLEDSAMYFCASSADRNTEAFFGQGTRLTVV.

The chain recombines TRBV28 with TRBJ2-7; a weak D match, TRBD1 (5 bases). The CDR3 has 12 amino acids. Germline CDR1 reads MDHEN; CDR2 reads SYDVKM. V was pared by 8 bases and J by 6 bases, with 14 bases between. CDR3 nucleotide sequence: TGTGCCAGCTCCGAGACAGTGGGCGAGCAGTACTTC. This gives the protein CASSETVGEQYF.

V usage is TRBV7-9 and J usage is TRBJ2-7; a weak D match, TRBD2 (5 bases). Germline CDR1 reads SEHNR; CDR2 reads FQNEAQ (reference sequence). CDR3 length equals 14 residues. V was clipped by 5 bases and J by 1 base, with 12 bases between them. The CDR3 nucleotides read TGTGCCAGCAGCCTCTACGGAGGTTCCTACGAGCAGTACTTC. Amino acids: CASSLYGGSYEQYF. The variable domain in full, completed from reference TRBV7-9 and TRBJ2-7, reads DTGVSQNPRHKITKRGQNVTFRCDPISEHNRLYWYRQTLGQGPEFLTYFQNEAQLEKSRLLSDRFSAERPKGSFSTLEIQRTEQGDSAMYLCASSLYGGSYEQYFGPGTRLTVT.

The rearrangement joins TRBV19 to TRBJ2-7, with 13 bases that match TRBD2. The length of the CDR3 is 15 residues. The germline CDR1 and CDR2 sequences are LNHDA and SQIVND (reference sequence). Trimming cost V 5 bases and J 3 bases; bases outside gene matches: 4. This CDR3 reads CASSGTSGDNYEQYV. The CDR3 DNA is TGTGCCAGTAGTGGGACTAGCGGGGACAACTACGAGCAGTACGTC.

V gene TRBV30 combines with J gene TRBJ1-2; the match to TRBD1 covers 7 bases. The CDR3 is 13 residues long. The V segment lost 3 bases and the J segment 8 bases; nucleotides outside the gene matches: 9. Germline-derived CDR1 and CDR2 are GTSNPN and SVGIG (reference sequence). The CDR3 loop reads CAWSQEGQTGYTF. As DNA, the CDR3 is TGTGCCTGGAGCCAAGAGGGACAGACCGGCTACACCTTC. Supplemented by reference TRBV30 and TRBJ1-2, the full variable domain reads SQTIHQWPATLVQPVGSPLSLECTVEGTSNPNLYWYRQAAGRGLQLLFYSVGIGQISSEVPQNLSASRPQDRQFILSSKKLLLSDSGFYLCAWSQEGQTGYTFGSGTRLTVV.

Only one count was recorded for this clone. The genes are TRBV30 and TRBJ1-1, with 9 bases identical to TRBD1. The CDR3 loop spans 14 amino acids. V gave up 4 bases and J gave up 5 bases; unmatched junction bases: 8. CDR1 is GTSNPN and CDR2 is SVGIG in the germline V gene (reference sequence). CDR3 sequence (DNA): TGTGCCTGGAACCCCGGGACAGGGAGAACTGAAGCTTTCTTT. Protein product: CAWNPGTGRTEAFF.

CDR3 amino acids: CAWSVIRTGGLGETQYF. The CDR3 bases are TGTGCCTGGAGTGTCATCCGGACGGGGGGCCTTGGGGAGACCCAGTACTTC. The rearrangement links TRBV30 to TRBJ2-5; D might be TRBD2 (7 bases). CDR1 and CDR2 from the germline V gene are GTSNPN and SVGIG (reference sequence). This CDR3 has 17 amino acids. The V and J ends lost 0 bases and 5 bases respectively, with 22 bases between them.

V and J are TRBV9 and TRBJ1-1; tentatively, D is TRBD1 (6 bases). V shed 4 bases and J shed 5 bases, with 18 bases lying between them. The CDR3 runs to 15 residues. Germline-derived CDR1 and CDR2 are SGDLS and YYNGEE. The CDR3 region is CASSLEPSGETEAFF. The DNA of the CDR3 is TGTGCCAGCAGCCTTGAACCCTCAGGGGAGACTGAAGCTTTCTTT.

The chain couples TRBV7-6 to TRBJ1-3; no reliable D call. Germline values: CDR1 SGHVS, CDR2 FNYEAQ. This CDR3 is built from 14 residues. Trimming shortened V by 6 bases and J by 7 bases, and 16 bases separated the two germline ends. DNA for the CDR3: TGTGCCAGCAGTCCACTCTCCGGGAGGAACACCATATATTTT. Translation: CASSPLSGRNTIYF.